These T cell receptor beta chains were read from a single sample in a study of T cells in Graves' hyperthyroidism and ophthalmopathy. MiXCR was run by TCRdb on the multiplex PCR reads, yielding one entry per CDR3 protein. This sample has 350,000 to 400,000 distinct CDR3 sequences; approximately 15% occur once, and the top ten carry 11%. The sample consisted of blood. Receptors were obtained from a woman aged 55-75 years with Graves' hyperthyroidism. The CDR3 runs from the conserved cysteine through the conserved F or W. The order of the fields is clone size, V gene, J gene, D gene, CDR3 DNA, CDR3 protein. A D gene is named only where the DNA matches it firmly. Size is omitted from some rows. Given values are once, few, many or a class for expanded clones.

many	TRBV5-5	TRBJ1-4	-	TGTGCCAGCAGCTTGGATTCAGGACAATACGAAAAACTGTTTTTT	CASSLDSGQYEKLFF
-	TRBV13	TRBJ1-1	TRBD1	TGTGCCAGCAGCACCGACAGGGTAACCACCATGAACACTGAAGCTTTCTTT	CASSTDRVTTMNTEAFF
few	TRBV25-1	TRBJ2-7	TRBD2	TGTGCCAGCAGTGAATCGACTAGCGGCCCCTACGAGCAGTACTTC	CASSESTSGPYEQYF
few	TRBV11-2	TRBJ2-2	TRBD2	TGTGCCAGCAGCCCAGGACTAGCTCTCGGGGAGCTGTTTTTT	CASSPGLALGELFF
-	TRBV7-2	TRBJ2-1	-	TGTGCCAGCAGCTACAGGGCAGGGTCCTACAATGAGCAGCTCTTC	CASSYRAGSYNEQLF
many	TRBV11-3	TRBJ2-3	-	TGTGCCAGCAGCTTAGGGGACTCGCCCGACGATACGCAGTATTTT	CASSLGDSPDDTQYF
-	TRBV19	TRBJ2-3	-	TGTGCCAGTAGTACCCTACAGACAGATACGCAGTATTTT	CASSTLQTDTQYF
-	TRBV5-8	TRBJ2-5	-	TGTGCCAGCAGCTTGAATGGGGGCGTGGAGACCCAGTACTTC	CASSLNGGVETQYF
-	TRBV19	TRBJ2-2	TRBD2	TGTGCCAGTAGTATTAGCGGGAGTGGAGACGGGGAGCTGTTTTTT	CASSISGSGDGELFF
many	TRBV6-2/TRBV6-3	TRBJ1-5	-	TGTGCCAGCAGCCCTCCCCGCCGTCCGGGGACGGGGGAGGGAAGCAATCAGCCCCAGCATTTT	CASSPPRRPGTGEGSNQPQHF
many	TRBV10-3	TRBJ2-3	-	TGTGCCATCAGTGAACCACGGACAGATACGCAGTATTTT	CAISEPRTDTQYF
-	TRBV13	TRBJ2-7	-	TGTGCCAGCAGCTCCCCCCCGACAGGCTACGAGCAGTACTTC	CASSSPPTGYEQYF
many	TRBV5-1	TRBJ2-2	-	TGCGCCAGCAGCTTATACAGGAACACCGGGGAGCTGTTTTTT	CASSLYRNTGELFF
many	TRBV28	TRBJ2-5	TRBD2	TGTGCCAGCAGTTGGACTAGCGGGAGAGAGACCCAGTACTTC	CASSWTSGRETQYF
-	TRBV5-1	TRBJ1-1	-	TGCGCCACCCGGGCCCTCCAGATGAACACTGAAGCTTTCTTT	CATRALQMNTEAFF
-	TRBV27	TRBJ1-2	TRBD1	TGTGCCAGCAGTACCCGGACAGGAAACTATGGCTACACCTTC	CASSTRTGNYGYTF
many	TRBV6-1	TRBJ2-3	-	TGTGCCAGCAGGGTAGTCCGCACAGATACGCAGTATTTT	CASRVVRTDTQYF
many	TRBV20-1	TRBJ2-7	-	TGCAGTGCTAGTTACGGAGCTTACTACGAGCAGTACTTC	CSASYGAYYEQYF